This paragraph reports one TCR beta chain. Its antigen is not known. The data were obtained in a study of shared clonotypes between healthy human individuals. Study conclusions and caveats: Relative to memory subsets, naive subsets generally showed larger estimated richness. The study found lower generation probabilities in non-shared clonotypes than in those shared by all four donors. It was anticipated that sequencing depth would influence how many clonotypes donors shared. The sharing of roughly 5% of naive CD4 clonotypes was seen across several donors.

Assay: immunoSEQ multiplex PCR; the TCRdb copy retains only in-frame clones and omits some. This table holds 1,500,000 or so clones, 98% found once. This CDR3 contains 14 residues. CDR1 SGHDT and CDR2 YYEEEE come from the germline V gene. V shed 4 bases, J shed 14 bases, and the junction held 11 bases outside the gene matches. This TCR came from a man under 40 in good health. The sequencing input was naive CD4+ T cells sorted from blood. Described subset: CD45RA+ positively selected. The chain uses TRBV5-6 and TRBJ1-4, with TRBD1 matching over 10 bases. CDR3 sequence (DNA): TGTGCCAGCAGCGACCCGGGACAGGGGAATCGGCTGTTTTTT. As protein: CASSDPGQGNRLFF.